This TCR beta chain is drawn from a study of neurological immune-mediated disorders. This clonotype was detected many times. Germline V lookup: CDR1 DFQATT, CDR2 SNEGSKA (reference sequence). Trimming removed 6 bases at V and 4 bases at J, with 20 bases between. The CDR3 covers 15 residues. The group of healthy controls was made up of people who were blood bank volunteers in Maryland, USA. PBMCs stored at -80 C, 2 million in total, were the source of the unsorted libraries. TCRdb analysed the 5' RACE reads with MiXCR anew, one entry per CDR3 protein. The sample contains approximately 82,000 distinct CDR3 sequences, 13% to 15% of which appear only once.

The sample comprised PBMCs. This receptor was taken from a woman in her fifties or sixties in good health. V gene TRBV20-1 combines with J gene TRBJ2-3; D possibly corresponds to TRBD2 (6 bases). The CDR3 DNA follows: TGCAGTGCGAAGGAGGGGAGTTGGCTTTCAGATACGCAGTATTTT. This translates into CSAKEGSWLSDTQYF.